Below, 7 T cell receptor beta chains from the same sample are listed, as sequenced in a study of blood T cell repertoires in COVID-19. TCRdb's table, derived via immunoSEQ multiplex PCR, lists solely in-frame clones and lacks some. The sample includes about 56,000 clones, around 80% of them seen just once. Source material: peripheral blood. These receptors were collected from a woman aged 80 or over with acute or convalescent COVID-19.

V is TRBV6-6 and J is TRBJ2-5; 7 positions agree with TRBD1. The ends lost 2 bases at V and 3 bases at J; junction bases unmatched: 9. The CDR3 runs to 16 residues. From germline, CDR1 is MNHNY and CDR2 SVGAGI (reference sequence). The CDR3 sequence: CASSYPGQEDKETQYF. Written as DNA, the CDR3 is TGTGCCAGCAGTTACCCCGGACAGGAGGATAAAGAGACCCAGTACTTC.

This clone was found a few times. This chain joins TRBV6-4 and TRBJ2-1, with TRBD2 as a possible D gene (5 bases). Per germline, CDR1 MRHNA and CDR2 SNTAGT. Trimming pared 5 bases from V and 3 bases from J, leaving 14 bases between. The CDR3 consists of 15 residues. The CDR3, as DNA: TGTGCCAGCAGTTCAACCCGAGAGGGCTACAATGAGCAGTTCTTC. It specifies CASSSTREGYNEQFF.

The gene calls are TRBV10-3 and TRBJ1-4; 7 nucleotides align to TRBD1. The V and J ends lost 5 bases and 4 bases, in that order; junction bases with no gene match: 4. Germline CDR1 is ENHRY and CDR2 is SYGVKD. The CDR3 loop spans 14 amino acids. This CDR3 reads CAISTGASNEKLFF. CDR3 nucleotide sequence: TGTGCCATCAGTACAGGGGCAAGTAATGAAAAACTGTTTTTT.

The J gene is TRBJ1-3, the V gene TRBV12-2; the DNA was not used to check the table's D call, TRBD1. TRBV12-2 constitutes a pseudogene. The CDR3 contains 16 residues. The CDR3 DNA follows: TGTGCAAGTCGCCCCGAGGTAGGGACAGGACAAGACACCATATATTTT. As protein: CASRPEVGTGQDTIYF.

The chain joins TRBV5-1 to TRBJ2-1; 15 nucleotides align to TRBD2. Germline V gene data show CDR1 as SGHRS and CDR2 as YFSETQ. There are 15 residues in the CDR3. The J segment lost 8 bases and the V segment lost 3 bases, leaving 3 bases of the junction unmatched. CDR3 loop: CASSWTSGGAHEQFF. In DNA form, the CDR3 reads TGCGCCAGCAGCTGGACTAGCGGGGGGGCGCATGAGCAGTTCTTC.

This clone was counted a single time. Other DNA sequences in this specimen translate into the identical CDR3. The chain is built from TRBV10-2 and TRBJ2-5, with TRBD1 matching over 9 bases. The germline gives CDR1 WSHSY, CDR2 SAAADI. Losses at the gene ends were 8 bases for V and 4 bases for J; bases not matched to a gene: 5. The CDR3 has 13 residues. CDR3: CASSPTGGETQYF. The CDR3 DNA follows: TGCGCCAGCTCGCCGACAGGGGGAGAGACCCAGTACTTC.

The V and J genes are TRBV10-2 and TRBJ2-2, with TRBD2 identical over 10 bases. Germline assignment: CDR1 WSHSY and CDR2 SAAADI. The CDR3 extends over 15 amino acids. V shed 2 bases and J 8 bases; nucleotides not matched to a gene: 5. The CDR3 coding sequence is TGCGCCAGCAGTGAGCTAGCGGGGGCGGCGGGGGAGCTGTTTTTT. Translation gives CASSELAGAAGELFF.